A single sample gave rise to the 10 T cell receptor beta chains below, sequenced in a study of blood T cell repertoires in COVID-19 (dated by TCRdb to about 2020). The library was obtained by the immunoSEQ multiplex PCR assay. TCRdb took over this immuneACCESS table, retaining in-frame rearrangements with V and J assigned. Such tables are incomplete; in checked studies, under half of the missing clones stem from an unresolved V gene, and the remainder is unexplained. The sample table holds approximately 150,000 clones, of which roughly nine tenths were seen once. The ten largest account for under 3.5% of the sample. The specimen was peripheral blood. The receptors come from a woman in her sixties or seventies with active COVID-19.

This chain uses TRBV15 with TRBJ1-2; 9 bases map to TRBD1. Unmatched junction bases numbered 8, after V lost 5 bases and J lost 7 bases. The CDR3 runs 14 residues. CDR1 and CDR2 from the germline V gene are LNHNV and YYDKDF (reference sequence). The CDR3 DNA follows: TGTGCCACCAGCGGGACGACAGGGGGTCGTGGCTACACCTTC. As protein: CATSGTTGGRGYTF.

The genes are TRBV7-9 and TRBJ2-1; D may be TRBD1 (6 bases). There are 14 residues in the CDR3. CDR1 and CDR2 (germline): SEHNR, FQNEAQ (reference sequence). V was pared by 1 base and J by 10 bases, with 14 bases between. For the CDR3, the DNA is TGTGCCAGCAGCTTAGGCCCCCCCGGGACAGAGCAGTTCTTC. This sequence encodes CASSLGPPGTEQFF.

This rearrangement joins TRBV14 to TRBJ2-1; the D gene is possibly TRBD2 (5 bases). CDR1 and CDR2 (germline): SGHDN, FVKESK. The CDR3 loop spans 14 amino acids. V was shortened by 1 base and J by 4 bases, with 8 bases between the two germline ends. This chain's CDR3 is CASSQVDYYNEQFF. The CDR3 DNA sequence: TGTGCCAGCAGCCAAGTAGACTATTACAATGAGCAGTTCTTC.

CDR3 DNA sequence: TGTGCCAGCAGCCTGGGGACAGACACCTCTGGGGCCAACGTCCTGACTTTC. Residues: CASSLGTDTSGANVLTF. The chain has TRBV4-2 and TRBJ2-6, with 7 nucleotides matching TRBD1. This CDR3 is 17 amino acids long. Per germline, CDR1 LGHNA and CDR2 YNFKEQ. Trimming removed 4 bases from V and 0 bases from J; junction bases left unmatched: 6.

The chain joins TRBV7-6 to TRBJ2-1; 10 bases are a match to TRBD2. The germline V gene has CDR1 SGHVS and CDR2 FNYEAQ. The ends lost 3 bases at V and 6 bases at J; junction bases unmatched: 14. The CDR3 is made up of 18 amino acids. The CDR3 spells CASSFYQREGPLTNEQFF. The DNA of the CDR3 is TGTGCCAGCAGCTTTTATCAGCGGGAGGGCCCGTTGACCAATGAGCAGTTCTTC.

A single count supports this clone. The rearrangement joins TRBV24-1 to TRBJ1-2, with D tentatively TRBD1 (5 bases). V lost 3 bases and J lost 6, with 13 bases in between. Germline V CDR1 and CDR2: KGHDR, SFDVKD. The CDR3 has 14 amino acids. The CDR3 nucleotides are TGTGCCACCAGTGATAACGACAGCGGGGATGGCTACACCTTC. Translation gives CATSDNDSGDGYTF.

The V and J genes are TRBV11-2 and TRBJ2-6, with 7 bases lining up with TRBD1. The junction had 5 bases not matched to a gene; V was cut back by 5 bases and J by 4 bases. The germline V gene has CDR1 SGHAT and CDR2 FQNNGV. The CDR3 consists of 15 residues. CDR3 nucleotides: TGTGCCAGCAGCCAGGGGGTATGGGGGGCCAACGTCCTGACTTTC. It translates to CASSQGVWGANVLTF. The variable domain in full, with the rest retrieved from reference TRBV11-2 and TRBJ2-6, is EAGVAQSPRYKIIEKRQSVAFWCNPISGHATLYWYQQILGQGPKLLIQFQNNGVVDDSQLPKDRFSAERLKGVDSTLKIQPAKLEDSAVYLCASSQGVWGANVLTFGAGSRLTVL.

The chain recombines TRBV18 with TRBJ2-5, with 7 bases matching TRBD1. Unmatched junction bases numbered 6, after V lost 1 base and J lost 1 base. From germline, CDR1 is KGHSH and CDR2 LQKENI. CDR3 length: 16 amino acids. The CDR3 bases are TGTGCCAGCTCACCACGACAGGGAGACGGCCAAGAGACCCAGTACTTC. Protein product: CASSPRQGDGQETQYF. Based on the CDR3 plus reference TRBV18 and TRBJ2-5, the full variable domain is NAGVMQNPRHLVRRRGQEARLRCSPMKGHSHVYWYRQLPEEGLKFMVYLQKENIIDESGMPKERFSAEFPKEGPSILRIQQVVRGDSAAYFCASSPRQGDGQETQYFGPGTRLLVL.

This chain connects TRBV18 to TRBJ1-2, with 8 bases fitting TRBD1. The CDR3 totals 14 residues. V was pared by 5 bases and J by 5 bases, with 7 bases of the junction left unmatched. Germline V CDR1 and CDR2: KGHSH, LQKENI. The CDR3 reads CASSSTGESYGYTF. The CDR3 DNA sequence: TGTGCCAGCTCATCGACAGGGGAGAGTTATGGCTACACCTTC.

The rearrangement joins TRBV4-1 to TRBJ1-6, with D hard to call. The CDR3 loop spans 15 amino acids. Trimming removed 1 base at V and 9 bases at J, with 13 bases between. Germline lookup yields CDR1 MGHRA and CDR2 YSYEKL. The CDR3 here is CASSQGHRTGSPLHF. CDR3 coding DNA: TGCGCCAGCAGCCAAGGGCACCGAACGGGTTCACCCCTCCACTTT.